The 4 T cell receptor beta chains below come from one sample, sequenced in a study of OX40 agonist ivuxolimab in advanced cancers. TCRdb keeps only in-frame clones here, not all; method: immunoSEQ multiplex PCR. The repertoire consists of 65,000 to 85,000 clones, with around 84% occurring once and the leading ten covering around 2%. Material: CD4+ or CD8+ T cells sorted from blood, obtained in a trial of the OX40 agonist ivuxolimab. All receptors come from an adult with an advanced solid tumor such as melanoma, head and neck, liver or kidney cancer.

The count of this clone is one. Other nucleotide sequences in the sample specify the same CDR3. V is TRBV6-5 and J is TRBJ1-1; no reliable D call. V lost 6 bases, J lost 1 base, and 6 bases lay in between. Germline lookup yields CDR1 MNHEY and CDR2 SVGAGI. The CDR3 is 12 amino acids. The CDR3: CASSRGNTEAFF. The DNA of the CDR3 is TGTGCCAGCAGCCGAGGGAACACTGAAGCTTTCTTT.

CDR3 loop: CASSSTGGARDTQYF. The CDR3 bases are TGTGCCAGCAGCTCGACAGGGGGCGCGAGAGATACGCAGTATTTT. The rearrangement uses TRBV2 and TRBJ2-3, with 10 bases identical to TRBD1. Unmatched junction bases numbered 8, after V lost 6 bases and J lost 5 bases. The CDR3 spans 15 residues. Germline V gives CDR1 SNHLY, CDR2 FYNNEI.

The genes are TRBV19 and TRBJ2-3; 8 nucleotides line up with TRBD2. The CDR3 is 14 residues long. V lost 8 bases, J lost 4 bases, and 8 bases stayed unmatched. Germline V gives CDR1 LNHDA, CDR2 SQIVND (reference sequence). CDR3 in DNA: TGTGCCAGTCGATCAGCGGGAGTGCCAGATACGCAGTATTTT. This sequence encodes CASRSAGVPDTQYF. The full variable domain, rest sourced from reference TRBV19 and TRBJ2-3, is DGGITQSPKYLFRKEGQNVTLSCEQNLNHDAMYWYRQDPGQGLRLIYYSQIVNDFQKGDIAEGYSVSREKKESFPLTVTSAQKNPTAFYLCASRSAGVPDTQYFGPGTRLTVL.

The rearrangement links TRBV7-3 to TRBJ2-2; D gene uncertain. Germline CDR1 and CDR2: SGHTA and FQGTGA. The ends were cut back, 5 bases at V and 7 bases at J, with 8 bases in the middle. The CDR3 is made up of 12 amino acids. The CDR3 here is CASSPTGGELFF. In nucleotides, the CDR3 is TGTGCCAGCAGCCCGACCGGCGGGGAGCTGTTTTTT.